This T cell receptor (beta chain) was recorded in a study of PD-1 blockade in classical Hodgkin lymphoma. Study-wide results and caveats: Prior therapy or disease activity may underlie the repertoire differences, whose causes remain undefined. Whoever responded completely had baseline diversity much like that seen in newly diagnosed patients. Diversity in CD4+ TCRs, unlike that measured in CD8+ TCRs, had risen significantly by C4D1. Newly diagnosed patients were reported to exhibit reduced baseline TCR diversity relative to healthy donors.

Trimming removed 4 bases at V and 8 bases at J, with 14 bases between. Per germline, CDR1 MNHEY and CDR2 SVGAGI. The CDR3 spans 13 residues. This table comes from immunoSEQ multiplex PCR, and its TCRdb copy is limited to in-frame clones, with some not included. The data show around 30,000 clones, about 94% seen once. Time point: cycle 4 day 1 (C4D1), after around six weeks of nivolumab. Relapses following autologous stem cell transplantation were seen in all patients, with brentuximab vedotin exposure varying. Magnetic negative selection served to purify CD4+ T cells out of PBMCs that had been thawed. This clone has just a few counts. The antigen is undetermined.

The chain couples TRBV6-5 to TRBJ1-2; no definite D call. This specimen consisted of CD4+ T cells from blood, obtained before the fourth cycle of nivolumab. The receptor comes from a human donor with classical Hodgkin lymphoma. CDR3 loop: CASSSGKAVGYTF. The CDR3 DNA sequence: TGTGCCAGCAGTTCGGGAAAAGCGGTCGGCTACACCTTC.